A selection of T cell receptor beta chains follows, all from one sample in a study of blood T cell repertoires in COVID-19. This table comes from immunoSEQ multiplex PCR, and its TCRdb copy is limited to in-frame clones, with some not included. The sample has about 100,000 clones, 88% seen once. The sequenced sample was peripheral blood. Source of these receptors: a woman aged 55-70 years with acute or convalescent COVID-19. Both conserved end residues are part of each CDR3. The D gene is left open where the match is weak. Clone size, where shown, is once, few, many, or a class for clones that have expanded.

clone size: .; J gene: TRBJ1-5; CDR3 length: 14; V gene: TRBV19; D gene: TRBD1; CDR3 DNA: TGTGCCAGTGGGACAGGGGGGAGCAATCAGCCCCAGCATTTT; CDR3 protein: CASGTGGSNQPQHF
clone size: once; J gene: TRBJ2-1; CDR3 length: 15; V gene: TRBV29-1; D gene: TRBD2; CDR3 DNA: TGCAGCGTTTCCCCCGGCGGGAGGAGCTACAATGAGCAGTTCTTC; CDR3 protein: CSVSPGGRSYNEQFF
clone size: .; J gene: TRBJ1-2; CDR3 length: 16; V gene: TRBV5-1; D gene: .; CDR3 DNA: TGCGCCAGCAGCTTAACTTCGGGGGGGCGTAACTATGGCTACACCTTC; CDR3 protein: CASSLTSGGRNYGYTF
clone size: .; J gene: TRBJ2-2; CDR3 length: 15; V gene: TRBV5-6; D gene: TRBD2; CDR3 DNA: TGTGCGTCCACCGTGGGGGGGGCGAACACCGGGGAGCTGTTTTTT; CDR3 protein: CASTVGGANTGELFF
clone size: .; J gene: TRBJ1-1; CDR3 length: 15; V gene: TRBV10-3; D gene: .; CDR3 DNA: TGTGCCATCAGCAGTTCCGGGACACAGAACACTGAAGCTTTCTTT; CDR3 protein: CAISSSGTQNTEAFF
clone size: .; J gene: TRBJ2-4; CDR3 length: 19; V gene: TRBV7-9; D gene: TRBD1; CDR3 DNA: TGTGCCAGCAGCTTAGGATGGCCAGGGGGAAGGGTAGCCAAAAACATTCAGTACTTC; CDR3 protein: CASSLGWPGGRVAKNIQYF
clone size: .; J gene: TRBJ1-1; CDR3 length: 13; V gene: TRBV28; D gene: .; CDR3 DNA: TGTGCCAGCAGTATAGCCCGGTATACTGAAGCTTTCTTT; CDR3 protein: CASSIARYTEAFF
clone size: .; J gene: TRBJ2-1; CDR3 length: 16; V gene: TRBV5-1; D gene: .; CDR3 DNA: TGCGCCAGCAGCTTGGGTATCGATAGCTCCTACAATGAGCAGTTCTTC; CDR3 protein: CASSLGIDSSYNEQFF
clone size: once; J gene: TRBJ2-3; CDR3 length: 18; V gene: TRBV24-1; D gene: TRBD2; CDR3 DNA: TGTGCCACCAGTGATTCCGCGCTCACGGGGGGGGGCACAGATACGCAGTATTTT; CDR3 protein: CATSDSALTGGGTDTQYF
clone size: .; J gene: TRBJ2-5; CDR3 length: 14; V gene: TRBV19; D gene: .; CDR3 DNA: TGTGCCAGTAGTACCTATGCGGGACAAGAGACCCAGTACTTC; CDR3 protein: CASSTYAGQETQYF
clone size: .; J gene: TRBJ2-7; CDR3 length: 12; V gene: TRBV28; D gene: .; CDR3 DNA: TGTGCCAGCAGCCAATTCTCCTACGAGCAGTACTTC; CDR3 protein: CASSQFSYEQYF
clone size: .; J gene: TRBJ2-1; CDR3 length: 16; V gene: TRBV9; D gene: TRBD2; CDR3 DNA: TGTGCCAGCAGCAAGTCCGGGACTACCCCCCCCAATGAGCAGTTCTTC; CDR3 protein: CASSKSGTTPPNEQFF
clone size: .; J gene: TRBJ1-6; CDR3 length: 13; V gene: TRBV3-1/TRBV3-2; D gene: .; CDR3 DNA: TGTGCCAGCAGCCTAAACAGGGATTCACCCCTCCACTTT; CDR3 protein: CASSLNRDSPLHF
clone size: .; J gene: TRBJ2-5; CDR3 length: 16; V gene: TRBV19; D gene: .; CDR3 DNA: TGTGCCAGTAGTATTTCTGGCAGGGGGGTCCAAGAGACCCAGTACTTC; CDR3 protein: CASSISGRGVQETQYF
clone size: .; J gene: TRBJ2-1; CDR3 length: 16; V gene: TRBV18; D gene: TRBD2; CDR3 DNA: TGTGCCAGCTCACCCCTACTAGCGGGAGCCTCCCATGAGCAGTTCTTC; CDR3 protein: CASSPLLAGASHEQFF
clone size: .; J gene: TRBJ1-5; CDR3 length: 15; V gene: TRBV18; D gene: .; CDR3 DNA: TGTGCCAGCTCATCAACAGGGTCTAGCAATCAGCCCCAGCATTTT; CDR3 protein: CASSSTGSSNQPQHF
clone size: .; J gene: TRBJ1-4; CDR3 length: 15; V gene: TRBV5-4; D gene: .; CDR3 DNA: TGTGCCAGCAGCTTGGGCGGCAGCACTAATGAAAAACTGTTTTTT; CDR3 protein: CASSLGGSTNEKLFF
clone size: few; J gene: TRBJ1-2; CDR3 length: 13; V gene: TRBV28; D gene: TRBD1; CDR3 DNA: TGTGCCAGCAGTCCAGGACAGGGCCGAGGCTACACCTTC; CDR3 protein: CASSPGQGRGYTF
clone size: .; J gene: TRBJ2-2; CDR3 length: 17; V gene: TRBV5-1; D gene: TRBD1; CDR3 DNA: TGCGCCAGCAGCCCGACGGTGCAGGGGGCGAGCACCGGGGAGCTGTTTTTT; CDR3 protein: CASSPTVQGASTGELFF
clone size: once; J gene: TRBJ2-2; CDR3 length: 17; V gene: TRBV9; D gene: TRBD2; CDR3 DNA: TGTGCCAGCAGCGTACCTTCGGGGGGTTCTTCCACCGGGGAGCTGTTTTTT; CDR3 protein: CASSVPSGGSSTGELFF
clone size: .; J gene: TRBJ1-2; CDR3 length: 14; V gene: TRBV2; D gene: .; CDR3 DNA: TGTGCCAGCAGCCGGACAGCGGCTAACTATGGCTACACCTTC; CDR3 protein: CASSRTAANYGYTF
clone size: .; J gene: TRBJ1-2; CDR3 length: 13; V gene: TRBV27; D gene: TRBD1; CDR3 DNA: TGTGCCAGCAGTGAAAGGGGGCTTTGGGGCTACACCTTC; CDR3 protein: CASSERGLWGYTF
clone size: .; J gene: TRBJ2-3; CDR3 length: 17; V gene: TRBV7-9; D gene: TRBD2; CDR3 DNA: TGTGCCAGCAGCTCACCGTTACTAGCGGGAGGGCCAAATACGCAGTATTTT; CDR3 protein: CASSSPLLAGGPNTQYF
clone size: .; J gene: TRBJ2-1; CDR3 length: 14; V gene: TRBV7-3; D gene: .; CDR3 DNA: TGTGCCAGCAGCTTAATTCGGGGGAGTGGTGAGCAGTTCTTC; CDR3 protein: CASSLIRGSGEQFF
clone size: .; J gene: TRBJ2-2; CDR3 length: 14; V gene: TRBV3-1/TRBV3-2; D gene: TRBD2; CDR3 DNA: TGTGCCAGCAGTTCCACGGCGGGAGACGGGGAGCTGTTTTTT; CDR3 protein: CASSSTAGDGELFF
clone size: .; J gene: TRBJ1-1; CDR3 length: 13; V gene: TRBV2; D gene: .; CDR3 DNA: TGTGCCAGCGCGGGGGGGGTTGACACTGAAGCTTTCTTT; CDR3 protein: CASAGGVDTEAFF
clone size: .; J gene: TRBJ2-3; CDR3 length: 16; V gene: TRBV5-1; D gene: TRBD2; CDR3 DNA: TGCGCCAGCAGCTTCGGACTAGCGCAGAGCACAGATACGCAGTATTTT; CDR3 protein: CASSFGLAQSTDTQYF
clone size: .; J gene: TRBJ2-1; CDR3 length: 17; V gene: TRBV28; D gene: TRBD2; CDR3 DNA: TGTGCCAGCAGTTCCCACCGACTAGCGGGAGTTCCAAATGAGCAGTTCTTC; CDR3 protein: CASSSHRLAGVPNEQFF
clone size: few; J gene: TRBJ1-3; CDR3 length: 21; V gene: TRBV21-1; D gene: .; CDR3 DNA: TGTGCCAGCAGCAAAGGTGGCCGGGACAGGCCAAATGGATCCTCTGGAAACACCATATATTTT; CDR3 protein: CASSKGGRDRPNGSSGNTIYF
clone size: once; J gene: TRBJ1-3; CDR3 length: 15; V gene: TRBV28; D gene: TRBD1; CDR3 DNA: TGTGCCAGCAGTTCTAGCGGACAGGGGAGAAACACCATATATTTT; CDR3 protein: CASSSSGQGRNTIYF
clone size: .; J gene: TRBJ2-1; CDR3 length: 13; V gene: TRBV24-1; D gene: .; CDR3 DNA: TGTGCCACCAGTGATCCCGTAGACAATGAGCAGTTCTTC; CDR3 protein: CATSDPVDNEQFF
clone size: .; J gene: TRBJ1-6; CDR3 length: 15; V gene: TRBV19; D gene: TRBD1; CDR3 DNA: TGTGCCAGTAGTCCTGGGGGGACAGGTATGTCCCCCCTCCACTTT; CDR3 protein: CASSPGGTGMSPLHF
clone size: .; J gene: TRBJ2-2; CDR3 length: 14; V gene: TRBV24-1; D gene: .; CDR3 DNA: TGTGCCACCAGTGATCGGAGACTCACCGGGGAGCTGTTTTTT; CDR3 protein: CATSDRRLTGELFF
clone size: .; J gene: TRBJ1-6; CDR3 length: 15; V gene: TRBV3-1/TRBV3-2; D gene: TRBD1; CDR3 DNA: TGTGCCAGCAGCCAAGCAACAGGGGTCAGTTCACCCCTCCACTTT; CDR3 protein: CASSQATGVSSPLHF
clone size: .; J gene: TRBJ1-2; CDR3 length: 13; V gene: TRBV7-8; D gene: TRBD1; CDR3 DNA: TGTGCCAGCAGCTCGGACAGGGCGACCGGCTACACCTTC; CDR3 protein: CASSSDRATGYTF
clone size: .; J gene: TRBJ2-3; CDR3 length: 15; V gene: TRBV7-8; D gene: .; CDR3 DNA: TGTGCCAGCAGCCCAACTGACAGGTCCCCAGATACGCAGTATTTT; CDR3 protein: CASSPTDRSPDTQYF
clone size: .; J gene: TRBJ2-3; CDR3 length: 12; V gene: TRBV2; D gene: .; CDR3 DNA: TGTGCCAGCGCTATTAGCACAGATACGCAGTATTTT; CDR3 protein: CASAISTDTQYF
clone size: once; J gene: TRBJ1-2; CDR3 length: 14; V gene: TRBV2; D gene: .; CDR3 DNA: TGTGCCAGCAGTCTAAGACAGGAGTTCTATGGCTACACCTTC; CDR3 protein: CASSLRQEFYGYTF
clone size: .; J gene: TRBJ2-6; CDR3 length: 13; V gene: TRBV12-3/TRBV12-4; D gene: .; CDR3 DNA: TGTGCCAGCACCCCCGCTGGGGCCAACGTCCTGACTTTC; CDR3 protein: CASTPAGANVLTF
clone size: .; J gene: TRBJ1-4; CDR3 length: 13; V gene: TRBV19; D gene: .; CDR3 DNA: TGTGCCAGTACCCTCAGGGGTAGTGAAAAACTGTTTTTT; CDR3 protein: CASTLRGSEKLFF
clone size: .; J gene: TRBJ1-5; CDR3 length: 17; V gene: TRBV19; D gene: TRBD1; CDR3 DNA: TGTGCCAGTAGTCGCTCGACAGGGGGTAAGGGCAATCAGCCCCAGCATTTT; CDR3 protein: CASSRSTGGKGNQPQHF
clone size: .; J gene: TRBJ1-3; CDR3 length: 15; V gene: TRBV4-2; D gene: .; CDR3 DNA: TGTGCCAGCAGCCAAGGCCCCGGGACAGGAAACACCATATATTTT; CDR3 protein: CASSQGPGTGNTIYF
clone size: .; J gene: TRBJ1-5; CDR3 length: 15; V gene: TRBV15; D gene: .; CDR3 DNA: TGTGCCACCAGCAGGAGCCTTAATAGCAATCAGCCCCAGCATTTT; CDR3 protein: CATSRSLNSNQPQHF
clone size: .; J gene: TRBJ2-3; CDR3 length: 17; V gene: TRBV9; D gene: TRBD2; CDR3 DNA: TGTGCCAGCAGCGAGTCCCTTTGGGCGGGAGGTGCAGATACGCAGTATTTT; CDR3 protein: CASSESLWAGGADTQYF
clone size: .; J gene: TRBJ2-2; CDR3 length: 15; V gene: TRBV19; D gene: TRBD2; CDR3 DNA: TGTGCCAGTAAAGGGAGGCTAGCGGGATCTGGGGAGCTGTTTTTT; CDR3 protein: CASKGRLAGSGELFF
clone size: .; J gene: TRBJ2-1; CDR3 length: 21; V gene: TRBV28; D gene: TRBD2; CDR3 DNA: TGTGCCAGCAGTTCCCCGACCCGGGGACTAGCGGGAGGAATCTCCTACAATGAGCAGTTCTTC; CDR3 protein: CASSSPTRGLAGGISYNEQFF
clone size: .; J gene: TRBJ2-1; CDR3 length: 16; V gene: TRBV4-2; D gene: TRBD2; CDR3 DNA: TGTGCCAGCAGCCACGGAACTAGCGGGTTATACAATGAGCAGTTCTTC; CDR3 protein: CASSHGTSGLYNEQFF
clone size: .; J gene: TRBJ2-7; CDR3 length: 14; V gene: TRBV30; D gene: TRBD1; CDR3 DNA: TGTGCCTGGAGCGGGACAGGGCTTTCCTACGAGCAGTACTTC; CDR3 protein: CAWSGTGLSYEQYF
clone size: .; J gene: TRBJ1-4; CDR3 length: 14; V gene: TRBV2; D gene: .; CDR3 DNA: TGTGCCAGCAGTGAAAGGCAGCGTAATGAAAAACTGTTTTTT; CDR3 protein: CASSERQRNEKLFF
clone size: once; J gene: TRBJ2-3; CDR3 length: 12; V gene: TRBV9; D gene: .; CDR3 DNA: TGTGCCAGCAGCGTCACCGGGGATACGCAGTATTTT; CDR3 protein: CASSVTGDTQYF
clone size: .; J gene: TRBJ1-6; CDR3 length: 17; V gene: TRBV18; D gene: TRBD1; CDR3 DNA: TGTGCCAGCTCACCTAGGTCCGGGACAGGAGATAATTCACCCCTCCACTTT; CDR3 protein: CASSPRSGTGDNSPLHF
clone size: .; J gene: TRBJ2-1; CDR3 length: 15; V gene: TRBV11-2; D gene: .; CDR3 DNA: TGTGCCAGCAGCTCGTTAACCGGTTCCTACAATGAGCAGTTCTTC; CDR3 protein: CASSSLTGSYNEQFF
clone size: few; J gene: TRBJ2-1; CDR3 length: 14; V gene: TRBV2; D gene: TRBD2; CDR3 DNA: TGTGCCAGCAAACTAGCGTACTCCTACAATGAGCAGTTCTTC; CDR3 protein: CASKLAYSYNEQFF